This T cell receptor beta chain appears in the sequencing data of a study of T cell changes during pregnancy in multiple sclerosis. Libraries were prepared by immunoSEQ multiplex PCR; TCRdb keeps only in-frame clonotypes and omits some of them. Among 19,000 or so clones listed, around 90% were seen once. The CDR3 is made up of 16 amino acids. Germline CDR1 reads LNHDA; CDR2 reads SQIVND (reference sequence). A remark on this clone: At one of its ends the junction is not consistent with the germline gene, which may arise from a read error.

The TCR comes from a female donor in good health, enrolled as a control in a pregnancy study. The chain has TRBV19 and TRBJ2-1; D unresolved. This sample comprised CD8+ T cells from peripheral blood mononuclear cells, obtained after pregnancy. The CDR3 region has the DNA TGTGCCAGTAGTATAGTGGGCAGTTCACCCTACAGTGAGCAGTTCTTC. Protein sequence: CASSIVGSSPYSEQFF.